Given below is one T cell receptor (beta chain) in context. This clone is a singleton in its sample. Its antigen is still unknown. One base away there is no much larger clone; base qualities are not given. The library was generated by the immunoSEQ multiplex PCR assay. The original methods were these. A statistical classification framework was built to diagnose cytomegalovirus status from the catalog of TCR beta chain sequences. TCRdb limited this immuneACCESS table to in-frame rearrangements with V and J called. A share of clones is missing; checked studies link under half to unresolved V genes, and the rest is unexplained. V, J and clone size reflect that table, while D and trimming were determined from the DNA. This sample has 110,000 to 150,000 clones in its table, and approximately 94% of those were observed once. The ten largest clonotypes hold approximately 1.8% of the sample. This entry comes from a study of cytomegalovirus exposure and HLA in healthy donors (TCRdb year 2017). Turning to the overall study: The roughly 700 repertoires of the first cohort and the 95 to 150 validation repertoires were produced on the same platform, according to a later analysis. The study aimed to test whether signatures of past pathogen exposure could be identified by cataloging public T cell receptors. A separate validation cohort of roughly 130 different subjects was used in addition to the approximately 640-subject first cohort. High-throughput TCR immunosequencing, statistical association of individual TCRs with disease status, and machine learning were combined to predict cytomegalovirus infection status.

Donors formed part of the validation cohort, which comprised 120 subjects and was distinct from the first cohort of under 750 subjects. Per the germline V gene, MDHEN is the CDR1 and SYDVKM is the CDR2. Trimming at the junction amounts to 4 bases on V and 8 bases on J, and the germline ends lie 8 bases apart. The CDR3 goes from the cysteine to the phenylalanine over 11 residues. Only CDR3 DNA remains: 33 bases, in frame from the first base. What the research found in general, with its limitations: A later analysis lacked HLA typing for the validation cohort, so it scored co-occurrence in that cohort across all 110 or so repertoires. The authors suggested that the approach could potentially be generalized to other disease states and immunological phenotypes. A few of the identified cytomegalovirus-associated TCR beta chains were confirmed in vitro to be specific for cytomegalovirus antigens. Of the cluster scores, 90% to 95% were above 0 in a later analysis, which found that TCRs clustered in the first cohort also tended to co-occur in the roughly 130 validation repertoires. A total of 150 to 200 TCR beta chains were listed by the study as associated with cytomegalovirus. While some public TCRs were present in many individuals, most TCR sequences turned up only very rarely across donors. In both the original and validation cohorts, the classifier was reported to diagnose cytomegalovirus status with high specificity and sensitivity.

The sequenced material came from PBMCs. This chain is built from TRBV28 and TRBJ1-2, with no D gene named confidently. The TCR sequence derives from a man in his late teens or twenties in good health and CMV-seropositive. The DNA is TGTGCCAGCAGTTCCATCCGGGGCTACACCTTC. This translates into CASSSIRGYTF.